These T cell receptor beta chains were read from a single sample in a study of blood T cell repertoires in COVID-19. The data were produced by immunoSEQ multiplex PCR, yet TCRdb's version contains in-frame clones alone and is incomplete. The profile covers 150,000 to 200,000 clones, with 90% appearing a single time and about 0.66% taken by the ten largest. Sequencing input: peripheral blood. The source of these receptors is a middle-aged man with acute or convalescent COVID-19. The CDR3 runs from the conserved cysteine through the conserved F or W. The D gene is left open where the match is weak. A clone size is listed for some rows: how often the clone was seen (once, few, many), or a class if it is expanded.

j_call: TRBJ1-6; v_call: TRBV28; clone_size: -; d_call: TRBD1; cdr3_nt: TGTGCCAGCAGTCCCCTCATCGGACAGGGGGTCTCACCCCTCCACTTT; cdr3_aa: CASSPLIGQGVSPLHF
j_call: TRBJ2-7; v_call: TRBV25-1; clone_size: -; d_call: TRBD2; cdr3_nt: TGTGCCAGCAGGACTAGCGGGGGGTACGAGCAGTACTTC; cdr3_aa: CASRTSGGYEQYF
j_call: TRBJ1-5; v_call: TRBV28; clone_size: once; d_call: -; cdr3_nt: TGTGCCAGCAGTCCCCCAGGAAATTATCAGCCCCAGCATTTT; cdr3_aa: CASSPPGNYQPQHF
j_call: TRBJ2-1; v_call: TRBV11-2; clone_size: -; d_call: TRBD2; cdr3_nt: TGTGCCAGCAGCTCGACTAGCGGGGGCCATTACAATGAGCAGTTCTTC; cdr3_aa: CASSSTSGGHYNEQFF
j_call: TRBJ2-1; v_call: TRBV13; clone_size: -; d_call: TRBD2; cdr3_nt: TGTGCCAGCAGCCCCGGGACTAGCGGGGGGGCAGGGAATGAGCAGTTCTTC; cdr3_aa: CASSPGTSGGAGNEQFF
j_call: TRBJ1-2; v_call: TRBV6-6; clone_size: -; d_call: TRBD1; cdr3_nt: TGTGCCAGCAGTTACGCCCGACAGGGGGAATATGGCTACACCTTC; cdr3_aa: CASSYARQGEYGYTF
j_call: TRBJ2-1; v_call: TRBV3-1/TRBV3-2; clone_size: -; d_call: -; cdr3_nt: TGTGCCAGCAGCCAGGCCGGACAAGGTGAGCAGTTCTTC; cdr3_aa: CASSQAGQGEQFF
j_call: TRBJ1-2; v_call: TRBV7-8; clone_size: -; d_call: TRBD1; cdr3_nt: TGTGCCAGCAGGGGTGGACAGGGCGGAGGCTACACCTTC; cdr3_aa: CASRGGQGGGYTF
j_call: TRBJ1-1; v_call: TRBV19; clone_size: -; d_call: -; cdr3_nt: TGTGCCAGCCGGGGGGCACCGAACACTGAAGCTTTCTTT; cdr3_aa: CASRGAPNTEAFF
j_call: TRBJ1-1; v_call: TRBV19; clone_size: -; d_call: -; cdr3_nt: TGTGCCAGTAGCCTCTCCAGGGGAGTACGTGAAGCTTTCTTT; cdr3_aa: CASSLSRGVREAFF
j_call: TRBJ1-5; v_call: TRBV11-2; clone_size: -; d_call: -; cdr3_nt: TGTGCCAGCAGCCCTCAGGGAAGCAATCAGCCCCAGCATTTT; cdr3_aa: CASSPQGSNQPQHF
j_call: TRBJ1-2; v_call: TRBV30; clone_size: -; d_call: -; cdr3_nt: TGTGCCTGGATGGGCAGAGCTAACTATGGCTACACCTTC; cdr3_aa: CAWMGRANYGYTF
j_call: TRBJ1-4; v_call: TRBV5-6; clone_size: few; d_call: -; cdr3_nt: TGTGCCAGCAGCTTGGGTCCGGGGACAACTAATGAAAAACTGTTTTTT; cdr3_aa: CASSLGPGTTNEKLFF
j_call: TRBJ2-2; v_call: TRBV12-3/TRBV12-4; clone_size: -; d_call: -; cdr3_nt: TGTGCCAGCAGTCCTCCCGGGGAGCTGTTTTTT; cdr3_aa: CASSPPGELFF
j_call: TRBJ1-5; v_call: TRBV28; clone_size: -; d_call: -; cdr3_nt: TGTGCCAGCACCCCTCTCGGTGGGGGGAACAATCAGCCCCAGCATTTT; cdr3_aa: CASTPLGGGNNQPQHF
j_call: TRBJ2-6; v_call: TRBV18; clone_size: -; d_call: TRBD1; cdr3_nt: TGTGCCAGCTCACCCGGGACAGAATACTCTGGGGCCAACGTCCTGACTTTC; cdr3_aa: CASSPGTEYSGANVLTF
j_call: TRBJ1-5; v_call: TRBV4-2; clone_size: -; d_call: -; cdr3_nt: TGTGCCAGCAGCCAGGCGACAGACAATCAGCCCCAGCATTTT; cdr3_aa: CASSQATDNQPQHF
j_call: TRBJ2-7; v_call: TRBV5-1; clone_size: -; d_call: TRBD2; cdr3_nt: TGCGCCAGCAGCTTTACTAGCGGCCCAAACTACGAGCAGTACTTC; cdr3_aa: CASSFTSGPNYEQYF
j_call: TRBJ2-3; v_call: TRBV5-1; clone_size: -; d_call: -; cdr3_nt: TGCGCCAGCAGCACCGTTCCAGACCCACTACCCACAGATACGCAGTATTTT; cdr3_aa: CASSTVPDPLPTDTQYF
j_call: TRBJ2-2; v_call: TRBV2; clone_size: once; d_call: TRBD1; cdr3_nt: TGTGCCAGCAGTGGGGACAGGGGGCGCGATCGGTCCGGGGAGCTGTTTTTT; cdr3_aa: CASSGDRGRDRSGELFF
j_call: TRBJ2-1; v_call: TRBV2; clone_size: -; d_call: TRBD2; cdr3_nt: TGTGCCAGCATTCGGGGGGGCCGCGATGAGCAGTTCTTC; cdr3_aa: CASIRGGRDEQFF
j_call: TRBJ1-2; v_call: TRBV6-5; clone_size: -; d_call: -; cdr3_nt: TGTGCCAGCAGTTGGGCGGGAATTGATGGCTACACCTTC; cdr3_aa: CASSWAGIDGYTF